The subject of this entry is one TCR beta chain. Its cognate antigen is unknown. The sample is drawn from a study of cytomegalovirus exposure and HLA in healthy donors. Amplification used 60 Vbeta primers and 13 Jbeta primers. Measured with immunoSEQ multiplex PCR; TCRdb has only the in-frame clones, and not every one. The table lists approximately 170,000 clones, 80% to 90% of them singletons. Overall study findings and caveats: For most TCR beta V segments, an earlier analysis put the productive rate at about 87% or about 30% of the time. Most CMV-associated TCR beta chains were later found to appear HLA-restricted.

V lost 4 bases to trimming and J lost 2 bases; unmatched junction nucleotides: 0. CDR1 and CDR2 from the germline V gene are MNHEY and SMNVEV (reference sequence). The CDR3 covers 13 residues. The clonotype comes from a male donor in good health and CMV-seronegative. The V and J genes are TRBV27 and TRBJ2-5; 8 nucleotides align to TRBD1. The sequenced sample consisted of PBMCs. This chain's CDR3 is CASSWTGQETQYF. The DNA of the CDR3 is TGTGCCAGCAGTTGGACAGGGCAAGAGACCCAGTACTTC.